The source of this TCR beta chain is a study of blood T cell repertoires in COVID-19. Study as a whole: Samples of COVID-19 (acute and convalescent) were obtained from the United States, Italy and Spain. Nucleic acid was either cDNA or gDNA, and it came from T cells, B-cell-depleted T cells, or PBMCs.

With 5 bases clipped from V and 5 bases from J, the junction kept 13 bases outside the gene matches. The CDR3 has 16 amino acids. Germline V lookup: CDR1 PRHDT, CDR2 FYEKMQ (reference sequence). How the authors handled the data: Amplification from reference gene primers served as the basis for estimated nucleated cell counts. Sequencing used immunoSEQ multiplex PCR; TCRdb keeps in-frame clones, though not all of them. V and J calls and clone size are given by that table; D and trimming were obtained from the DNA. Among 120,000 to 150,000 clones, around 87% were seen once, and the ten largest hold roughly 37%.

Sequencing input: peripheral blood. The receptor comes from a man aged 45-65 years who had recovered from COVID-19. The chain links TRBV13 to TRBJ1-2; 8 bases line up with TRBD1. The CDR3 coding sequence is TGTGCCAGCAGCACCTATATGATGACAGGGGTTTATGGCTACACCTTC. Its translation is CASSTYMMTGVYGYTF.